This TCR beta chain was sequenced for a study of blood T cell repertoires in COVID-19. Original processing notes: Quantification of nucleated cells was approximated via reference gene primer amplification. Profiling relied on immunoSEQ multiplex PCR, and the TCRdb table lists in-frame clones only, not all of them. V and J calls and clone size come straight from that table; D and trimming were deduced from the DNA. Here the sample spans around 160,000 clones, 75% to 90% being singletons. This CDR3 comprises 15 residues. Germline V lookup: CDR1 SGHRS, CDR2 YFSETQ. V shed 0 bases and J 7 bases; nucleotides not matched to a gene: 2.

The sequence was obtained from an elderly man with acute or convalescent COVID-19. The rearrangement uses TRBV5-1 and TRBJ2-1, with 12 bases fitting TRBD2. Sequencing was performed on peripheral blood. CDR3 protein: CASSLASGRGNEQFF. The CDR3 bases are TGCGCCAGCAGCTTGGCTAGCGGGAGGGGGAATGAGCAGTTCTTC.